This T cell receptor (beta chain) is drawn from a study of T cell responses to AZD1222 COVID-19 vaccine. Study at large: Pooled samples include second doses given at about 4 or 12 weeks. Study-wide points: Sampling captured repertoires only after the peak T cell response.

Germline CDR1 reads SGHVS; CDR2 reads FQNEAQ. V was clipped by 5 bases and J by 0 bases; unmatched bases: 11. This CDR3 has 18 amino acids. Details on this clone: Its antigen is still unknown.

TCRdb keeps only in-frame clones here, not all; method: immunoSEQ multiplex PCR. This repertoire shows about 76,000 clones, around nine tenths found once; its top ten account for more than 4%. The V gene is TRBV7-8, the J gene TRBJ1-5, with 9 nucleotides matching TRBD1. The TCR sequence derives from an adult in good health. This specimen consisted of peripheral blood, obtained on day 0 of AZD1222 vaccination. CDR3 amino acids: CASSQRTGAGYSNQPQHF. Here the CDR3 DNA reads TGTGCCAGCAGCCAACGGACAGGGGCCGGCTATAGCAATCAGCCCCAGCATTTT. Together with reference TRBV7-8 and TRBJ1-5, the CDR3 gives the full variable domain: GAGVSQSPRYKVAKRGQDVALRCDPISGHVSLFWYQQALGQGPEFLTYFQNEAQLDKSGLPSDRFFAERPEGSVSTLKIQRTQQEDSAVYLCASSQRTGAGYSNQPQHFGDGTRLSIL.